This T cell receptor (beta chain) originates from a study of blood T cell repertoires in COVID-19. This clone was counted a few times. The authors' processing: The assay estimated nucleated cells by amplifying reference gene primers. The data were produced by immunoSEQ multiplex PCR, yet TCRdb's version contains in-frame clones alone and is incomplete. For V, J and clone size, that table is used; D and trimming come from the DNA. The data show 110,000 to 150,000 clones, with about 89% seen just once and over 2.5% held by the top ten. V was clipped by 3 bases and J by 1 base; unmatched bases: 7. Germline V gene data show CDR1 as SGHRS and CDR2 as YFSETQ. The CDR3 has 17 residues.

This rearrangement joins TRBV5-1 to TRBJ2-6; 7 nucleotides line up with TRBD1. Material for sequencing was peripheral blood. This receptor was taken from a man aged 60 to 75 with active or convalescent COVID-19. CDR3 loop: CASSSGQMISGANVLTF. The CDR3 nucleotides are TGCGCCAGCAGCTCGGGACAGATGATTTCTGGGGCCAACGTCCTGACTTTC.